The 11 T cell receptor beta chains below were found in one sample sequenced in a study of siplizumab effects on memory and regulatory T cells. Clones were sequenced by immunoSEQ multiplex PCR, and TCRdb holds only the in-frame ones, with some missing. The table shows approximately 94,000 clones, with roughly 96% occurring only once. The source material was naive CD4+ T cells sorted from blood. Every receptor here comes from a human donor in good health.

The chain uses TRBV6-6 and TRBJ2-7; 9 bases match TRBD2. The CDR3 is 14 residues long. The trim removed 5 bases at V and 0 bases at J, leaving 2 bases unmatched. CDR1 and CDR2 from the germline V gene are MNHNY and SVGAGI (reference sequence). The CDR3 protein is CASSGTSNSYEQYF. The CDR3 nucleotides are TGTGCCAGCAGTGGGACTAGCAACTCCTACGAGCAGTACTTC.

The chain joins TRBV11-2 to TRBJ2-2, with D perhaps TRBD2 (6 bases). The CDR3 is made up of 16 amino acids. V lost 3 bases to trimming and J lost 1 base, with 12 bases between them. CDR1 is SGHAT, CDR2 FQNNGV, per germline. This chain's CDR3 is CASSFRRGMNTGELFF. The CDR3 DNA reads as TGTGCCAGCAGCTTTAGACGCGGGATGAACACCGGGGAGCTGTTTTTT.

The chain joins TRBV27 to TRBJ1-1; the match to TRBD1 covers 7 bases. Per germline, CDR1 MNHEY and CDR2 SMNVEV (reference sequence). Trimming at V came to 2 bases and at J to 2 bases, leaving 11 bases not matched to a gene. The CDR3 sequence is 17 residues long. The CDR3 region is CASSLKSGGSGNTEAFF. Written as DNA, the CDR3 is TGTGCCAGCAGTTTAAAATCAGGGGGTTCAGGAAACACTGAAGCTTTCTTT.

The gene calls are TRBV5-3 and TRBJ1-6; D remains unclear. TRBV5-3 is an ORF; its function is uncertain. V was trimmed by 1 base and J by 0 bases, leaving 23 bases between them. CDR3 length: 21 amino acids. The chain's CDR3 is CARSLSKLNYLGSSYNSPLHF. In DNA form, the CDR3 reads TGTGCCAGAAGCTTGTCGAAGTTAAATTACTTAGGCAGCTCCTATAATTCACCCCTCCACTTT.

V and J are TRBV4-1 and TRBJ2-3; the D gene is possibly TRBD2 (5 bases). CDR1 is MGHRA and CDR2 is YSYEKL in the germline V gene. The V gene lost 2 bases and the J gene lost 4 bases, with 10 bases spanning the gap. CDR3 size: 14 residues. The CDR3 DNA follows: TGCGCCAGCAGCCAACCCACGGGGTCAGATACGCAGTATTTT. Encoded protein: CASSQPTGSDTQYF.

V usage is TRBV11-2 and J usage is TRBJ2-7; D not certain. Trimming cost V 1 base and J 2 bases, with 9 bases left between them. There are 14 residues in the CDR3. Per germline, CDR1 SGHAT and CDR2 FQNNGV. CDR3 in DNA: TGTGCCAGCAGCTTAGGGCAGACTCCCTACGAGCAGTACTTC. This sequence encodes CASSLGQTPYEQYF.

The chain is built from TRBV6-1 and TRBJ2-5; D remains ambiguous. This CDR3 has 13 amino acids. V shed 2 bases and J shed 0 bases, with 4 bases lying between them. Germline loops: CDR1 MNHNS, CDR2 SASEGT. The CDR3 sequence: CASSETYQETQYF. CDR3 coding DNA: TGTGCCAGCAGTGAAACGTACCAAGAGACCCAGTACTTC.

CDR3 coding DNA: TGCGCCAGCAGCCAGGGGACAGGGGGCTGGGTCGAGCAGTACTTC. It codes for CASSQGTGGWVEQYF. The chain carries TRBV4-1 and TRBJ2-7, with TRBD1 matching over 12 bases. After removal of 3 bases from V and 6 bases from J, the junction contained 6 bases not matched to a gene. CDR3 length: 15 residues. The germline gives CDR1 MGHRA, CDR2 YSYEKL.

This sequence joins TRBV5-6 and TRBJ2-3, with 7 bases that match TRBD1. Per germline, CDR1 SGHDT and CDR2 YYEEEE. CDR3 size: 15 residues. The V and J ends lost 4 bases and 1 base, in that order; junction bases with no gene match: 6. The CDR3 DNA is TGTGCCAGCAGCCACCCCGGGACAGGCACAGATACGCAGTATTTT. Its protein is CASSHPGTGTDTQYF.

Only a few counts were recorded for this clone. The J gene is TRBJ1-6, the V gene TRBV25-1, with D uncertain. Trimming left V 4 bases short and J 7 bases short, with 8 bases between. This CDR3 comprises 13 residues. The germline CDR1 and CDR2 sequences are MGHDK and SYGVNS. In DNA, the CDR3 is TGTGCCAGCAGTGCCATAGGGAATTCACCCCTCCACTTT. As protein: CASSAIGNSPLHF.

The chain is built from TRBV11-2 and TRBJ2-1; 13 nucleotides align to TRBD2. Germline-derived CDR1 and CDR2 are SGHAT and FQNNGV. V was pared by 4 bases and J by 0 bases, with 9 bases of the junction left unmatched. The CDR3 runs to 19 residues. The CDR3 DNA is TGTGCCAGCAGCTCCCCGACTAGCGGGGGGCCCAGCTCCTACAATGAGCAGTTCTTC. Translating gives CASSSPTSGGPSSYNEQFF.